A single sample is the source of the 24 T cell receptor beta chains below, sequenced in a study of metastatic and nonmetastatic thyroid tumors. All patients were treatment-naive before thyroid surgery. TCRdb re-called the PCR reads via MiXCR. The repertoire holds 30,000 to 45,000 clones, with 30% to 40% as singletons. The sequenced material came from tumor tissue. All receptors derive from a female donor with papillary thyroid cancer or a benign thyroid nodule (not recorded which). Some clones in this sample may be carry-over from other donors' samples.

The rearrangement links TRBV6-1 to TRBJ2-1, with D perhaps TRBD1 (5 bases). The CDR3 contains 15 residues. V lost 5 bases to trimming and J lost 3 bases, with 14 bases between them. Germline V lookup: CDR1 MNHNS, CDR2 SASEGT. The CDR3 loop reads CASSWGSSCYNEQFF. The CDR3 DNA follows: TGTGCCAGCAGTTGGGGCTCCTCGTGCTACAATGAGCAGTTCTTC.

This clone has just a few counts. The chain combines TRBV6-1 with TRBJ1-2; 11 nucleotides match TRBD1. Germline V CDR1 and CDR2: MNHNS, SASEGT. Unmatched junction bases numbered 10, after V lost 6 bases and J lost 7 bases. This CDR3 spans 15 amino acids. The CDR3 DNA sequence: TGTGCCAGCAGACCACCGGGACAGGGGGGAAGTGGCTACACCTTC. As protein: CASRPPGQGGSGYTF.

The chain links TRBV4-1 to TRBJ2-1; maybe TRBD2 (6 bases). The CDR3 consists of 15 residues. Germline V gene data show CDR1 as MGHRA and CDR2 as YSYEKL. The germline V and J ends were trimmed by 2 bases and 1 base, with 9 bases remaining between them. CDR3 residues: CASSQWGESYNEQFF. CDR3 nucleotides: TGCGCCAGCAGCCAATGGGGGGAATCCTACAATGAGCAGTTCTTC.

This clone has only a few counts. This sequence joins TRBV19 and TRBJ1-5; no clear D. Trimming stripped 5 bases from V and 7 bases from J, with 12 bases between. There are 13 residues in the CDR3. The germline CDR1 and CDR2 sequences are LNHDA and SQIVND (reference sequence). CDR3 nucleotides: TGTGCCAGTAGTGTCAGGTCTTTCCAGCCCCAGCATTTT. The encoded protein is CASSVRSFQPQHF.

This clone appeared a few times. V and J are TRBV27 and TRBJ2-2, with 11 bases lining up with TRBD2. Germline trimming cut 7 bases from V and 1 base from J; bases unmatched to any gene: 8. The CDR3 extends over 17 amino acids. Germline CDR1 reads MNHEY; CDR2 reads SMNVEV (reference sequence). The CDR3 protein is CASTFRGTSGNTGELFF. The CDR3 DNA is TGTGCCAGCACTTTCCGGGGGACTAGCGGGAACACCGGGGAGCTGTTTTTT.

In this sample, this clone turned up many times. The rearrangement links TRBV6-1 to TRBJ2-2; TRBD1 aligns across 8 bases. The CDR3 covers 15 residues. Germline CDR1 is MNHNS and CDR2 is SASEGT. V shed 8 bases and J 4 bases; nucleotides not matched to a gene: 9. The DNA for the CDR3 is TGTGCCAGCTACGAGACAGGGGATAGCACCGGGGAGCTGTTTTTT. Translation gives CASYETGDSTGELFF.

In nucleotides, the CDR3 is TGTGCCTGGATGATACAGGGGGCTTACACCATATATTTT. This translates into CAWMIQGAYTIYF. The V call is TRBV30, the J call TRBJ1-3, with TRBD1 identical over 9 bases. The CDR3 has 13 amino acids. Losses at the gene ends were 4 bases for V and 8 bases for J; bases not matched to a gene: 6. Germline lookup yields CDR1 GTSNPN and CDR2 SVGIG (reference sequence). The full variable domain, completed using reference TRBV30 and TRBJ1-3, is SQTIHQWPATLVQPVGSPLSLECTVEGTSNPNLYWYRQAAGRGLQLLFYSVGIGQISSEVPQNLSASRPQDRQFILSSKKLLLSDSGFYLCAWMIQGAYTIYFGEGSWLTVV.

This clone has a handful of counts. DNA for the CDR3: TGTGCCAGCAGTTTATGGCGGACAGGGTTAGGCTACGAGCAGTACTTC. Translated, it gives CASSLWRTGLGYEQYF. The J gene is TRBJ2-7, the V gene TRBV28; 8 bases map to TRBD1. CDR1 is MDHEN and CDR2 is SYDVKM in the germline V gene. After removal of 0 bases from V and 3 bases from J, the junction contained 7 bases not matched to a gene. The CDR3 contains 16 residues.

This clone occurred many times. The chain links TRBV6-1 to TRBJ2-7; D unclear. V shed 6 bases and J shed 1 base, with 16 bases lying between them. CDR1 MNHNS and CDR2 SASEGT come from the germline V gene. The CDR3 is 15 residues long. CDR3 loop: CASSPIGQLSYEQYF. CDR3 bases: TGTGCCAGCAGCCCAATCGGGCAACTTTCCTACGAGCAGTACTTC.

This clone appeared a few times. The genes are TRBV19 and TRBJ2-7; D is perhaps TRBD2 (6 bases). CDR1 is LNHDA and CDR2 is SQIVND in the germline V gene (reference sequence). The CDR3 is 13 residues long. Trimming removed 10 bases at V and 7 bases at J, with 20 bases between. The CDR3 nucleotides read TGTGCCACCACCTCCGGGAGAACGGGAGAGCAGTACTTC. Its protein is CATTSGRTGEQYF.

This clone has more than one count but fewer than ten. The chain is built from TRBV7-2 and TRBJ2-5, with TRBD2 matching 8 bases. The junction had 7 bases not matched to a gene; V was cut back by 4 bases and J by 6 bases. CDR1 and CDR2 (germline): SGHTA, FQGNSA. CDR3 size: 14 residues. In DNA form, the CDR3 reads TGTGCCAGCAGCTCCTTGACTAGCGTGAAGACCCAGTACTTC. This encodes CASSSLTSVKTQYF. The complete variable domain, with remaining parts taken from reference TRBV7-2 and TRBJ2-5, reads GAGVSQSPSNKVTEKGKDVELRCDPISGHTALYWYRQSLGQGLEFLIYFQGNSAPDKSGLPSDRFSAERTGGSVSTLTIQRTQQEDSAVYLCASSSLTSVKTQYFGPGTRLLVL.

The V gene is TRBV9, the J gene TRBJ2-5; D is uncertain. The CDR3 runs to 14 residues. Trimming stripped 3 bases from V and 1 base from J, with 10 bases between. Germline CDR1 reads SGDLS; CDR2 reads YYNGEE. CDR3 nucleotides: TGTGCCAGCAGCGGAGCTGGCATCCAAGAGACCCAGTACTTC. Translated: CASSGAGIQETQYF.

The chain has TRBV7-8 and TRBJ1-5; D gene ambiguous. The germline V gene has CDR1 SGHVS and CDR2 FQNEAQ. V lost 5 bases and J 4 bases, leaving 15 bases between the germline ends. The CDR3 length is 15 residues. CDR3 coding DNA: TGTGCCAGCAGCATTGGCTCGGGCGGTAATCAGCCCCAGCATTTT. As protein: CASSIGSGGNQPQHF. Using reference TRBV7-8 and TRBJ1-5 for the parts outside the CDR3, the full variable domain is GAGVSQSPRYKVAKRGQDVALRCDPISGHVSLFWYQQALGQGPEFLTYFQNEAQLDKSGLPSDRFFAERPEGSVSTLKIQRTQQEDSAVYLCASSIGSGGNQPQHFGDGTRLSIL.

This rearrangement joins TRBV7-8 to TRBJ2-1; 10 bases match TRBD2. The ends lost 3 bases at V and 8 bases at J; junction bases unmatched: 7. The CDR3 spans 15 residues. Germline values: CDR1 SGHVS, CDR2 FQNEAQ. CDR3 sequence (DNA): TGTGCCAGCAGCTTTGGACTAGCGGATAGGGATGAGCAGTTCTTC. Translating gives CASSFGLADRDEQFF. Combining the CDR3 with reference TRBV7-8 and TRBJ2-1 gives the whole variable domain GAGVSQSPRYKVAKRGQDVALRCDPISGHVSLFWYQQALGQGPEFLTYFQNEAQLDKSGLPSDRFFAERPEGSVSTLKIQRTQQEDSAVYLCASSFGLADRDEQFFGPGTRLTVL.

This clone has a handful of counts. The chain employs TRBV6-5 and TRBJ2-3; 8 nucleotides agree with TRBD1. Germline loops: CDR1 MNHEY, CDR2 SVGAGI. V was clipped by 6 bases and J by 0 bases; unmatched bases: 14. This CDR3 comprises 18 residues. In nucleotides, the CDR3 is TGTGCCAGCAGCCGAGCTATCCGGGACAGGCTCAGCACAGATACGCAGTATTTT. Protein sequence: CASSRAIRDRLSTDTQYF.

This clone was recorded many times. V and J are TRBV30 and TRBJ2-1; D might be TRBD1 (6 bases). Germline-derived CDR1 and CDR2 are GTSNPN and SVGIG (reference sequence). V was clipped by 2 bases and J by 4 bases, with 9 bases between them. The CDR3 runs to 13 residues. The CDR3 reads CAWSQDRYNEQFF. The DNA of the CDR3 is TGTGCCTGGAGTCAAGACAGGTACAATGAGCAGTTCTTC.

This chain links TRBV29-1 with TRBJ2-6, with D possibly being TRBD2 (6 bases). Germline CDR1 SQVTM, CDR2 ANQGSEA. CDR3 length equals 15 residues. Trimming stripped 7 bases from V and 4 bases from J, with 17 bases between. CDR3 region: CSGTTREDGANVLTF. CDR3 coding DNA: TGCAGCGGTACCACCAGGGAGGACGGGGCCAACGTCCTGACTTTC.

This clone was observed at least ten times. The chain uses TRBV6-1 and TRBJ2-7; TRBD1 matches at 8 bases. This CDR3 has 13 residues. The germline CDR1 and CDR2 sequences are MNHNS and SASEGT. V lost 8 bases and J lost 4; bases outside the gene matches: 7. CDR3 loop: CASRAGGRYEQYF. For the CDR3, the DNA is TGTGCCAGCCGGGCAGGGGGCAGGTACGAGCAGTACTTC.

As regards this clone: The junction shows a germline mismatch at one end, possibly a read error. The CDR3: CASSPARGSTVELFF. As DNA, the CDR3 is TGTGCCAGCAGTCCGGCCAGAGGGAGCACCGTGGAGCTGTTTTTT. The chain recombines TRBV28 with TRBJ2-2, with TRBD2 as a possible D gene (5 bases). The CDR3 runs 15 residues. In germline, CDR1 is MDHEN, CDR2 SYDVKM.

This clone showed up just a few times. The rearrangement uses TRBV20-1 and TRBJ1-2; D unresolved. CDR3 length: 13 amino acids. V gave up 8 bases and J gave up 4 bases, with 17 bases separating them. Germline V CDR1 and CDR2: DFQATT, SNEGSKA (reference sequence). Here the CDR3 reads CSLGKGPVYGYTF. CDR3 sequence (DNA): TGCAGTCTCGGGAAAGGCCCGGTCTATGGCTACACCTTC.

The sample holds a few counts of this clone. V is TRBV6-1 and J is TRBJ1-5; 8 bases map to TRBD1. Per the germline V gene, CDR1 is MNHNS and CDR2 is SASEGT. The CDR3 runs 15 residues. Trimming at V came to 5 bases and at J to 6 bases, leaving 9 bases not matched to a gene. The DNA of the CDR3 is TGTGCCAGCAGTAAACAGGGGGTGGTAATTCAGCCCCAGCATTTT. Its translation is CASSKQGVVIQPQHF.

The chain combines TRBV9 with TRBJ2-7; 11 nucleotides line up with TRBD1. This CDR3 region has 14 residues. V shed 4 bases and J 3 bases; nucleotides not matched to a gene: 3. In germline, CDR1 is SGDLS, CDR2 YYNGEE. The CDR3 reads CASSTGTGGYEQYF. CDR3 coding DNA: TGTGCCAGCAGCACCGGGACAGGGGGCTACGAGCAGTACTTC.

A note on this clone: At one end, the junction sequence differs from germline, possibly due to a read error. This chain joins TRBV12-3 or TRBV12-4 and TRBJ1-1; D gene uncertain. CDR3 length: 13 residues. The CDR3 here is CASSLSSLADAYF. DNA for the CDR3: TGTGCCAGCAGTTTAAGTAGCCTGGCTGACGCTTACTTT.

This clone has only a few counts. CDR3 coding DNA: TGTGCCAGCAGTGGGAGGGGTCTTGGCTACACCTTC. Its protein is CASSGRGLGYTF. This chain links TRBV12-3 or TRBV12-4 with TRBJ1-2; weak D call: TRBD1 (5 bases). The V and J ends lost 5 bases and 7 bases respectively, with 11 bases between them. This CDR3 is 12 amino acids long.